The present TCR beta chain was sequenced within a study of T cells in Graves' hyperthyroidism and ophthalmopathy. TCR beta CDR3 regions were amplified from RNA. A first-round RT-PCR of the TCR CDR3 used the HTBI primer set. TCRdb re-analysed the multiplex PCR reads in MiXCR, keeping a single row per CDR3 protein. In the table there are under 550,000 distinct CDR3 sequences, 20% of which are singletons. For this clonotype: Its antigen remains unidentified. Since a much larger clone is just one base distant, this may be a read error. The conserved phenylalanine or tryptophan normally closing the CDR3 is absent here, so this likely arose from a read error.

Study outcomes and limitations: Model predictions of ophthalmopathy came a median approximately 6.8 months before onset.

V was cut by 3 bases and J by 5 bases, with 12 bases left in between. This CDR3 has 14 residues. The germline gives CDR1 SEHNR, CDR2 FQNEAQ (reference sequence). The source is a man aged 35-49 years with Graves' ophthalmopathy. This chain uses TRBV7-9 with TRBJ2-3, with D perhaps TRBD2 (5 bases). Specimen: blood. CDR3 bases: TGTGCCAGCAGCTTGGCTATCGGGATAGATACGCAGTATTCT. This sequence encodes CASSLAIGIDTQYS.